This note documents a single T cell receptor beta chain sequence. These data come from a study of shared clonotypes between healthy human individuals. The assay was immunoSEQ multiplex PCR, and TCRdb's table has in-frame clones only and misses some. The profile shows roughly 1 million clones, around 78% of them singletons. CDR3 size: 18 residues. Germline loops: CDR1 MDHEN, CDR2 SYDVKM. Trimming cost V 5 bases and J 2 bases; bases outside gene matches: 10. This clonotype was sampled from a man younger than 35 in good health. Some clones in this sample may be carry-over from other donors' samples. The sample consisted of memory CD4+ T cells from PBMCs. Subset in this sample: CD45RA-negative fraction. The chain carries TRBV28 and TRBJ2-7, with 15 bases identical to TRBD2. For the CDR3, the DNA is TGTGCCAGCAGTCTTCCGGGACTAGCGGGAGGCCAGACCTACGAGCAGTACTTC. This translates into CASSLPGLAGGQTYEQYF.